Sequencing of this T cell receptor (beta chain) was carried out in a study of blood T cell repertoires in COVID-19. Study-wide context: Samples representing acute and convalescent COVID-19 were sourced from the United States, Italy and Spain.

The CDR3 runs to 11 residues. CDR1 and CDR2 (germline): SGDLS, YYNGEE. V dropped 5 bases and J dropped 10; count of bases not matched to a gene: 5. Per the original data handling: From reference gene primer amplification, estimates of nucleated cell counts were derived. Sequencing used immunoSEQ multiplex PCR; TCRdb keeps in-frame clones, though not all of them. V, J and clone size are those of that table, while D and trimming were read from the DNA. This repertoire shows a few hundred thousand clones, about 90% found once; its top ten account for roughly 3%. Participants were placed into cohorts based on the clinical history they reported. All recovered Cohort 3 donors got two negative PCRs, got clearance, or saw symptom resolution. The table lists this clone with a few counts.

The TCR was taken from a woman between 25 and 40 years old who had recovered from COVID-19. This chain connects TRBV9 to TRBJ1-1; TRBD1 aligns across 7 bases. The sequenced sample was PBMCs or T cells enriched from blood (not recorded which). The CDR3 bases are TGTGCCAGCAGAGGGGGCGATACAGCTTTCTTT. Its protein product is CASRGGDTAFF.